Presented here are 7 T cell receptor beta chains from one specimen sequenced in a study of blood T cell repertoires in COVID-19. Clones were sequenced by immunoSEQ multiplex PCR, and TCRdb holds only the in-frame ones, with some missing. The sample consists of approximately 300,000 clones, more than 75% of them appearing once. Sequences were obtained from PBMCs or T cells enriched from blood (not recorded which). The receptors originated from a woman younger than 35 who had recovered from COVID-19.

The V and J genes are TRBV28 and TRBJ1-1, with D possibly matching TRBD1 (5 bases). Germline lookup yields CDR1 MDHEN and CDR2 SYDVKM. CDR3 length: 18 residues. Trimming left V 3 bases short and J 0 bases short, with 20 bases between. CDR3 coding DNA: TGTGCCAGCAGTTTTTCTTGGGGAAGGACGACAGTGAACACTGAAGCTTTCTTT. Translating gives CASSFSWGRTTVNTEAFF.

The chain couples TRBV6-2 or TRBV6-3 to TRBJ2-7, with 9 bases lining up with TRBD2. The germline V gene has CDR1 MNHEY and CDR2 SVGEGT. The junction had 6 bases not matched to a gene; V was cut back by 6 bases and J by 0 bases. There are 15 residues in the CDR3. The CDR3 is CASSSRLAASYEQYF. CDR3 DNA sequence: TGTGCCAGCAGCTCCAGACTAGCGGCCTCCTACGAGCAGTACTTC.

This clone was counted only a few times. The chain has TRBV5-4 and TRBJ1-1; D is perhaps TRBD1 (6 bases). Trimming cost V 1 base and J 0 bases, with 19 bases left between them. Germline V lookup: CDR1 SGHNT, CDR2 YYREEE (reference sequence). CDR3 length: 18 amino acids. The CDR3 here is CASSLTLGRGRVNTEAFF. DNA for the CDR3: TGTGCCAGCAGCTTGACCCTGGGCAGGGGCCGGGTGAACACTGAAGCTTTCTTT.

This chain joins TRBV4-2 and TRBJ2-7, with 11 bases lining up with TRBD2. The CDR3 spans 16 residues. Trimming removed 0 bases from V and 2 bases from J; junction bases left unmatched: 3. Germline V gene data show CDR1 as LGHNA and CDR2 as YNFKEQ. CDR3 coding DNA: TGTGCCAGCAGCCAAGAACTAGCGGGAGAACCCTACGAGCAGTACTTC. It encodes CASSQELAGEPYEQYF.

The chain uses TRBV15 and TRBJ1-5, with D possibly being TRBD1 (6 bases). CDR3 length: 16 amino acids. In germline, CDR1 is LNHNV, CDR2 YYDKDF (reference sequence). The ends were cut back, 0 bases at V and 6 bases at J, with 15 bases in the middle. For the CDR3, the DNA is TGTGCCACCAGCAGAGATACTCAGGGGCCCCGTCAGCCCCAGCATTTT. This sequence encodes CATSRDTQGPRQPQHF.

V gene TRBV6-5 combines with J gene TRBJ1-3, with TRBD1 identical over 8 bases. The V gene end was trimmed by 6 bases and the J gene end by 0 bases; junction bases not matched to a gene: 4. CDR3 length: 15 amino acids. Germline V CDR1 and CDR2: MNHEY, SVGAGI. The CDR3 spells CASSGTGLSGNTIYF. For the CDR3, the DNA is TGTGCCAGCAGCGGGACAGGCCTCTCTGGAAACACCATATATTTT.

The chain links TRBV2 to TRBJ1-2, with 7 bases lining up with TRBD1. Losses at the gene ends were 8 bases for V and 6 bases for J; bases not matched to a gene: 6. CDR3 length equals 12 residues. CDR1 and CDR2 (germline): SNHLY, FYNNEI. CDR3 in amino acids: CASVSQGDGYTF. The CDR3 nucleotides are TGTGCCAGCGTCTCGCAGGGGGATGGCTACACCTTC.